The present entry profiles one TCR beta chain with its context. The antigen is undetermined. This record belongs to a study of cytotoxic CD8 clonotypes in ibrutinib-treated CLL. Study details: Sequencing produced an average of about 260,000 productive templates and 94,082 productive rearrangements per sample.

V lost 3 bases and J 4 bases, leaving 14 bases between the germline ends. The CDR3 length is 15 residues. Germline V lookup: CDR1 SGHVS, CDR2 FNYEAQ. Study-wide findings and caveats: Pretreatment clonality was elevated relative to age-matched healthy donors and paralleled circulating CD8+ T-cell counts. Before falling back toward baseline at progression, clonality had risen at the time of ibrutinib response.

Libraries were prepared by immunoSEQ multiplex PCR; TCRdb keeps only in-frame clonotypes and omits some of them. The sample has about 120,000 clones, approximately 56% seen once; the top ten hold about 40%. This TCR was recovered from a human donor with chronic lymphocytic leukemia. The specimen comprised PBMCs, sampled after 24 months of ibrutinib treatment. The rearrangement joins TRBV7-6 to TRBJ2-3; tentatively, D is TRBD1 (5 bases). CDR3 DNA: TGTGCCAGCAGCTTGATCTCAATAGGGGCAGATACGCAGTATTTT. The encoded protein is CASSLISIGADTQYF.